These 2 T cell receptor beta chains were sequenced from one sample in a study of molecular identifiers for immune sequencing clone quantification (dated by TCRdb to the late 2010s). The method behind the library was PCR. Instrument on record: NextSeq 500. TCRdb redid the processing of the public reads, applying fastp at Q25 and MiXCR, and retained in-frame beta chains. A single entry per CDR3 protein holds the most common genes and DNA from its merged rows. The sample profile shows under 600,000 distinct CDR3 sequences; around 23% of them were found once. The leading ten clones occupy under 0.8% of the sample. The source material was naive CD8+ T cells from blood, with Jurkat cell RNA spiked in. The sample's cell subset or site, from its label and the paper: FACS-sorted CD8+CD4-CCR7+CD45RA+ naive T cells. Source of these receptors: a human donor in good health. Some libraries in this study had Jurkat cell RNA spiked in.

As concerns this clonotype: A read error may explain this, as a much larger clone is one base away. The chain uses TRBV7-2 and TRBJ2-7; possibly TRBD1 for D (5 bases). This CDR3 comprises 16 residues. The germline V gene has CDR1 SGHTA and CDR2 FQGNSA. CDR3 coding DNA: TGTGCCAGCAGCTTATCAGTCGGCAGGGCCTGGTACGCGCAGTACTTC. As protein: CASSLSVGRAWYAQYF. Full variable domain (rest looked up from reference TRBV7-2 and TRBJ2-7): GAGVSQSPSNKVTEKGKDVELRCDPISGHTALYWYRQSLGQGLEFLIYFQGNSAPDKSGLPSDRFSAERTGGSVSTLTIQRTQQEDSAVYLCASSLSVGRAWYAQYFGPGTRLTVT.

To note about this clonotype: Germline is not matched at one junction end, which may reflect a read error. The rearrangement links TRBV14 to TRBJ2-1; D is uncertain. The CDR3 length is 17 residues. Germline V lookup: CDR1 SGHDN, CDR2 FVKESK. CDR3 DNA: TGTGCCAGCAGCCAAGAGTCCAGAATAAGCTCCCACAATGAGCAGTTCTTC. Amino acids: CASSQESRISSHNEQFF.